Sequencing of this TCR beta chain was carried out in a study of OX40 agonist ivuxolimab in advanced cancers. Findings and caveats of the study: Blood T cells, both CD4+ and CD8+, expanded clonally by week 6 at 0.1 to 3.0 mg/kg.

Worth noting for this clone: The antigen remains undetermined.

The CDR3 runs 15 residues. Trimming shortened V by 0 bases and J by 2 bases, and 7 bases separated the two germline ends. Germline V gene data show CDR1 as ENHRY and CDR2 as SYGVKD. TCRdb keeps only in-frame clones here, not all; method: immunoSEQ multiplex PCR. Of roughly 80,000 clones in the sample, around 84% were seen once. The sample was CD4+ or CD8+ T cells sorted from blood, taken in a trial of the OX40 agonist ivuxolimab. The chain links TRBV10-3 to TRBJ1-4; D is uncertain. This TCR came from an adult with an advanced solid tumor such as melanoma, head and neck, liver or kidney cancer. The CDR3 DNA is TGTGCCATCAGTGAGTCAGGGAATACTAATGAAAAACTGTTTTTT. It specifies CAISESGNTNEKLFF.